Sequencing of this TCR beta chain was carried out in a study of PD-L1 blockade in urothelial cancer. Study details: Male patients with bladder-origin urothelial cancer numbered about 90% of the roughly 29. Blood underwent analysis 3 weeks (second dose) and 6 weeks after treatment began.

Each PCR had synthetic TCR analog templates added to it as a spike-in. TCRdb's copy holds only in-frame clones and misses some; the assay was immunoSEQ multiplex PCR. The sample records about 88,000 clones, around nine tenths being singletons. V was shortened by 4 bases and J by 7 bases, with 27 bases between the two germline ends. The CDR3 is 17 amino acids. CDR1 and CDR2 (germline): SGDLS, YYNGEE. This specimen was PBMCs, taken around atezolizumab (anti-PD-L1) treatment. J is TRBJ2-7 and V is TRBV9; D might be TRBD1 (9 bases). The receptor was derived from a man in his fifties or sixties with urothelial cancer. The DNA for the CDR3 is TGTGCCAGCAGCCCCTCCGGGGGGGGGACAGGGAAGATTGAGCAGTACTTC. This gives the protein CASSPSGGGTGKIEQYF.